This T cell receptor beta chain was recorded in a study of human thymus T cells (dated by TCRdb to about 2020). The study in broad terms: TCR alpha and beta repertoires from about 8 infant thymus samples and four related peripheral blood samples were characterized in the study. Donor ages ranging from roughly 7 to 250 days were recorded, and more than five male and two female infants were included in the cohort.

With respect to this clone: What antigen it recognizes has not been identified. No much larger clone exists at a distance of one base, and base qualities are not known.

Points the paper makes about the study in general: On average, roughly 850,000 unique TCRB clonotypes were obtained from thymus samples, compared with about 84,000 from blood samples. The related research reported highly overlapping thymic TCR repertoires among unrelated individuals. Usage of V and J gene segments appeared to be biased in both the thymic and the peripheral blood repertoires.

The immunoSEQ multiplex PCR assay was used to amplify the TCRB and TCRAD loci from a standardized quantity of quality-controlled genomic DNA. The amplicons covered the V(D)J region and were long enough to include the CDR3 and to identify the V and J genes. Amplicon sequencing was performed on an Illumina platform through the commercial immunoSEQ service. Processing in the source paper ran as follows. Corrections for primer bias and sequencing errors followed previously described methods, while TCRAD and TCRB definitions were based on the IMGT database. immunoSEQ Analyzer 3.0 and VDJTools were used for repertoire analysis, which covered basic statistics, V/J segment usage, diversity estimates, rarefaction and pairwise overlap. Diversity was estimated using the Chao1, ChaoE, Efron-Thisted, Shannon and inverse Simpson indices, and was also estimated on datasets down-sampled to the size of the smallest sample. Repertoire overlap was determined by strict matching of CDR3 nucleotide sequence, V gene and J gene, and Jaccard-based multidimensional scaling clustering was applied. Entries here come from immuneACCESS through TCRdb and include only in-frame sequences with V and J called. Some clones fail to appear in such tables; in the studies checked, an unresolved V gene covers under half of the shortfall, and the cause of the remainder is unknown. The V and J calls and clone size were taken over from that table, and D and trimming were inferred from the DNA. Counted in this sample were roughly 86,000 clones; 90% to 97% of them appeared once. The ten most abundant clones make up roughly 0.03% of the sample.

Via the germline V gene, CDR1 is WSHSY and CDR2 SAAADI. The cysteine opens and the phenylalanine closes a CDR3 of 16 amino acids. Of all the DNA, just the CDR3 is kept, 48 bases in frame from base 1. V is trimmed back by 3 bases and J by 5 bases, and the junction contains 8 bases that no gene match accounts for. Thymus tissue was obtained as surgical resects removed during corrective cardiac surgery. Immunologically healthy infants undergoing open corrective cardiac surgery for congenital heart defects in Finland were used as donors. After being mechanically released from the tissue, thymocytes were kept at -70 degrees C in pellets of roughly 10-33 million cells. Genomic DNA was extracted from frozen cell pellets with a QIAsymphony instrument.

Sequenced input: thymus tissue. The V gene is TRBV10-2 and the J gene is TRBJ2-3; the junction holds 10 bases that match TRBD2. The TCR sequence derives from a boy under two years old with a congenital heart defect but otherwise immunologically healthy. The nucleotides read TGCGCCAGCAGTGAACTGAGCGGGAGGGCCGGAGATACGCAGTATTTT. Its protein reads: CASSELSGRAGDTQYF.